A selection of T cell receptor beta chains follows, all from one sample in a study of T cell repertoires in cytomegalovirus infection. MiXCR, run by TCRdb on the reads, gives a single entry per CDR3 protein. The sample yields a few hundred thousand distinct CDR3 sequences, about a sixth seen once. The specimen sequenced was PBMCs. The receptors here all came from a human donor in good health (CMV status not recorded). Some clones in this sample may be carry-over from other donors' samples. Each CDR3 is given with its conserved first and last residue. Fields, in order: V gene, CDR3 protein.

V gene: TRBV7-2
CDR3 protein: CASSSLSPDTQYF

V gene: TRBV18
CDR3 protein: CASSSDKGYQPQHF

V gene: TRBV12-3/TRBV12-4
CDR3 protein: CASSLAGALETQYF

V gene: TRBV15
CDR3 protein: CATSRDGQVNEKLFF

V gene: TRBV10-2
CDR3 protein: CASSSQMQSEAFF

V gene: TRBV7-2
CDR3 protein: CASSLLGYEQFF

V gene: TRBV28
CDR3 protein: CASSLITGHFDGYTF

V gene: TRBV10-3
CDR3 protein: CAISDKGRTEAFF

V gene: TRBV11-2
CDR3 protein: CASSFSTEETQYF

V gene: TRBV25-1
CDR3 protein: CASSEFEAVILAKNIQYF

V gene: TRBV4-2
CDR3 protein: CASSQEASGGTRDIQYF

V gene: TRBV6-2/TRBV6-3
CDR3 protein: CASSRGQAGNTGELFF

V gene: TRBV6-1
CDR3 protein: CASARESYEQYF

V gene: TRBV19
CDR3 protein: CASSTRAPLDTQYF

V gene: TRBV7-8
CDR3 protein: CASSPKRSSTYNEQFF

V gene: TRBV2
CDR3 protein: CASSDSLADTDTQYF

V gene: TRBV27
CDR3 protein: CASSFGRSSNEKLFF

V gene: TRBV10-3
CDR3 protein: CAISDARTGGTEAFF

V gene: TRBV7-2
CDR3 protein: CASGVGGAGGSTDTQYF

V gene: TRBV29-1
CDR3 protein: CSVRQTNTEAFF

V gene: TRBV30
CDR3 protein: CAWSGGGYSNQPQHF

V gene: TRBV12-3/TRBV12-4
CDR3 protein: CASSLAGQGLRNF

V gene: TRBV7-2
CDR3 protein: CASSLTQGLAGGLRIF

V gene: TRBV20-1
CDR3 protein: CSAIFRPESLYEQYF

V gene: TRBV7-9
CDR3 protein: CASSSNIPNEKLFF

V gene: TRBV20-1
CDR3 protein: CSATGGLAGTEQFF

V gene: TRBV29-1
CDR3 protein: CSVDGWGGTEAFF

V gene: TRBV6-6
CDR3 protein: CASSVFYSYGYTF

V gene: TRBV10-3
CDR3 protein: CAISDKRDYEQYF

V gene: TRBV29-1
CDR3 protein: CSVDVLDTQYF

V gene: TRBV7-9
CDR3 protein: CASSLEGSNSPLHF

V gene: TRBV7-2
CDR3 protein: CASSYDRGDEQYF

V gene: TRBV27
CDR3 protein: CASTPSAGGTEAFF

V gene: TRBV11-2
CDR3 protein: CASSLDGAATGKYF

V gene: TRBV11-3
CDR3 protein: CASSLGGGGGALRVDTQYF

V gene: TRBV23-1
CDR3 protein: CASSQADRGDNSPLHF

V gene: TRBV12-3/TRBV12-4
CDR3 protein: CASRPAGSSYNEQFF

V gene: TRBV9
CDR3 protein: CASSPSPMAEAFF

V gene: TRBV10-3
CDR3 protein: CAISDRTGNNEQFF

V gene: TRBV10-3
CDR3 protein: CAISKSSAQDPNTIYF

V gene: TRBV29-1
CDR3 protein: CSGTYTGETQYF

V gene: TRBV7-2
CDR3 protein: CASSLALAGGYEQYF

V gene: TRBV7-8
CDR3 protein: CASSLGGGQVNEQFF

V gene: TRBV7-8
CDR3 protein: CASSLDLLAGGDEQFF

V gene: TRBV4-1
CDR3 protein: CASSQEGTGRTYNEQFF

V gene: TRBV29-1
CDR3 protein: CSVEVQGTLGEQYF

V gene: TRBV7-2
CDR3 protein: CASSLAGPSGGNTIYF